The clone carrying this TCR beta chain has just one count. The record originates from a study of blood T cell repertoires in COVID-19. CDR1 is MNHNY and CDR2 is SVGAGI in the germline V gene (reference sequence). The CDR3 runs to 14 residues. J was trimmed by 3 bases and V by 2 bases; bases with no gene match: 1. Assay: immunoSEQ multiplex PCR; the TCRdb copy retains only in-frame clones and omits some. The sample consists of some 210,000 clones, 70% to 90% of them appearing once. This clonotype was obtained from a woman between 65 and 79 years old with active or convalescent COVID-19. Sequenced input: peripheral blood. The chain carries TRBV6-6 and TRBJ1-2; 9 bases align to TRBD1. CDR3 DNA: TGTGCCAGCAGTTACCGGACAGGGGACTATGGCTACACCTTC. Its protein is CASSYRTGDYGYTF.